This T cell receptor (beta chain) was sequenced in a study of blood T cell repertoires in COVID-19. Across the whole study: Collection of acute and convalescent COVID-19 samples took place in the United States, Italy and Spain.

Repertoires were generated with immunoSEQ multiplex PCR, while TCRdb's copy carries only in-frame clones and drops some. The sample includes roughly 87,000 clones, 75% to 90% seen only once; the top ten take about 5.2%. With respect to this clone: Because the CDR3's place on the DNA is in doubt, the DNA is left out and the CDR3 is given as listed by TCRdb.

The length of the CDR3 is 12 amino acids, counting both ends. This chain joins TRBV12-3 or TRBV12-4 and TRBJ1-3. This TCR came from a woman of 80 years or more with active COVID-19. Sample: peripheral blood. The CDR3: CASSFGPGIVYF.